This note documents a single T cell receptor beta chain sequence. This entry comes from a study of STAT5B mutations in CD4+ large granular lymphocyte leukemia. Original processing notes: Lowest detectable productive clonotype frequency was 2.59 x 10-5. The table came from immunoSEQ multiplex PCR; TCRdb's copy has only in-frame clones and leaves some out. D and trimming come from the DNA, and the V and J calls and clone size come from that table. Of about 32,000 clones detected, approximately 80% appear once; the ten largest clones hold 4.4%. The CDR3 totals 12 residues. The germline V and J ends were trimmed by 6 bases and 4 bases, with 9 bases remaining between them. Germline lookup yields CDR1 MNHEY and CDR2 SVGAGI.

The V call is TRBV6-5, the J call TRBJ1-1; TRBD1 is a possible D gene (5 bases). The clonotype was recovered from a human donor in good health. The sample consisted of CD4+ T cells from blood buffy coats. The chain's CDR3 is CASSLRGTEAFF. The CDR3 DNA follows: TGTGCCAGCAGCCTGAGGGGCACTGAAGCTTTCTTT.